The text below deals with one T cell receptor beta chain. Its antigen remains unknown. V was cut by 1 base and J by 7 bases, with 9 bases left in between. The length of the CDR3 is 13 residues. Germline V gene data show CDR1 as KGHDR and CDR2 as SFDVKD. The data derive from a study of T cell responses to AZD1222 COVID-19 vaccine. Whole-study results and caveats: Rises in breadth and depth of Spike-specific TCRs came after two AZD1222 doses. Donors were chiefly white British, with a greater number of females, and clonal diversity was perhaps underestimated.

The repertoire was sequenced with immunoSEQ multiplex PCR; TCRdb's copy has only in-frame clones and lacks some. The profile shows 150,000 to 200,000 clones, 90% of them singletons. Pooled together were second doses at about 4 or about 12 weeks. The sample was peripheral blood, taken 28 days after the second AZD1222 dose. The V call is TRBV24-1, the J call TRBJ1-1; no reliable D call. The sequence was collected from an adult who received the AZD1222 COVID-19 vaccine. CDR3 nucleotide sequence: TGTGCCACCAGTGATTTTCTTTCAGATGAAGCTTTCTTT. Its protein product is CATSDFLSDEAFF.